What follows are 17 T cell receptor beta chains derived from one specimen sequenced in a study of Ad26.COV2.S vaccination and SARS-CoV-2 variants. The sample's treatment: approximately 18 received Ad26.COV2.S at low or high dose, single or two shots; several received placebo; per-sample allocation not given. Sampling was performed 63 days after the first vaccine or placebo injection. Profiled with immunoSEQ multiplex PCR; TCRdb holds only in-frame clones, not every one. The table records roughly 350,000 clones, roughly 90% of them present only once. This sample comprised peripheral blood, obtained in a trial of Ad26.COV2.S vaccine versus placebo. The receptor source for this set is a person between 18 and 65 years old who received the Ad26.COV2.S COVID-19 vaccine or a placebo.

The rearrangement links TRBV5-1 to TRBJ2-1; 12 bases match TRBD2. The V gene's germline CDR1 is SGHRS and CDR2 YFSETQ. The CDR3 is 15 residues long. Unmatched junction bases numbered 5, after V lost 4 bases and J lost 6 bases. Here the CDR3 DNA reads TGCGCCAGCAGCACCGGGACTAGCGGGCTCAATGAGCAGTTCTTC. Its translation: CASSTGTSGLNEQFF.

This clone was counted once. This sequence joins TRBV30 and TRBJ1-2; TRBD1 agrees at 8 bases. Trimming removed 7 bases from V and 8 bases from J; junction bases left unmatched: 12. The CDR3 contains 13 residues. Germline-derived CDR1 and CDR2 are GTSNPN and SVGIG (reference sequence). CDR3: CASRGRGLEGYTF. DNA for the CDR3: TGTGCCTCGAGGGGCAGGGGGCTAGAAGGCTACACCTTC. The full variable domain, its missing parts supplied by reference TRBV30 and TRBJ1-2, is SQTIHQWPATLVQPVGSPLSLECTVEGTSNPNLYWYRQAAGRGLQLLFYSVGIGQISSEVPQNLSASRPQDRQFILSSKKLLLSDSGFYLCASRGRGLEGYTFGSGTRLTVV.

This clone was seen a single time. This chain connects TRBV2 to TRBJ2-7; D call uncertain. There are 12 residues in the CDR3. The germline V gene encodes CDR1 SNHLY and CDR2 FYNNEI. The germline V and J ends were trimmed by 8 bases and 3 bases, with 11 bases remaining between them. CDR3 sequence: CASARVYYEQYF. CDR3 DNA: TGTGCCAGCGCCCGGGTTTACTACGAGCAGTACTTC.

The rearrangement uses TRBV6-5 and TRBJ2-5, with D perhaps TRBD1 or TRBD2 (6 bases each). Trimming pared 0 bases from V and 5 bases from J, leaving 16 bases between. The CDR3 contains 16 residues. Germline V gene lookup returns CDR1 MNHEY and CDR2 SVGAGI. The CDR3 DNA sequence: TGTGCCAGCAGTTACTCGAACAGGGCGGGGTTGGAGACCCAGTACTTC. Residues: CASSYSNRAGLETQYF.

The CDR3: CASSTIGTSNVYEQYF. The CDR3 DNA is TGTGCCAGCAGTACCATCGGGACGAGTAACGTTTACGAGCAGTACTTC. The chain has TRBV6-2 or TRBV6-3 and TRBJ2-7, with D perhaps TRBD1 or TRBD2 (5 bases each). Germline assignment: CDR1 MNHEY and CDR2 SVGEGT. The CDR3 is 16 residues long. The V gene lost 5 bases and the J gene lost 4 bases, with 21 bases spanning the gap.

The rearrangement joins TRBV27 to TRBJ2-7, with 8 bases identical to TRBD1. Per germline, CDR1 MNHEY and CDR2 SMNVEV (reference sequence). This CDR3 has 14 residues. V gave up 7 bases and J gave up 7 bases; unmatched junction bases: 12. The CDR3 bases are TGTGCCAGCAATCCGACAGGGGTACTGGGGGAGCAGTACTTC. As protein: CASNPTGVLGEQYF.

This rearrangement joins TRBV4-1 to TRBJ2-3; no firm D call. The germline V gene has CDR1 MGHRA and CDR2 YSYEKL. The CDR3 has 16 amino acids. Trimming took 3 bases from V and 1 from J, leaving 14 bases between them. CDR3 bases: TGCGCCAGCAGCCACCCCCCGGGCGGAGGCACAGATACGCAGTATTTT. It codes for CASSHPPGGGTDTQYF.

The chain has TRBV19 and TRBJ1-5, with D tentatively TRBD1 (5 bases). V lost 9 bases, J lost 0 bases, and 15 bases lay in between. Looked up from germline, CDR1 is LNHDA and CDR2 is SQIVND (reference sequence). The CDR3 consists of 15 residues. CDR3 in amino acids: CASGDRGYSNQPQHF. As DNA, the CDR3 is TGTGCCAGCGGGGACCGGGGTTATAGCAATCAGCCCCAGCATTTT.

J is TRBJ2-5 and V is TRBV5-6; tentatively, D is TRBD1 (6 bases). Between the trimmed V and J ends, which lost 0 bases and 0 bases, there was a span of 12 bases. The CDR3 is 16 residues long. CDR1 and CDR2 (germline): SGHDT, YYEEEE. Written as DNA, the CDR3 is TGTGCCAGCAGCTTGGAGGGACACCAGTACCAAGAGACCCAGTACTTC. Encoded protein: CASSLEGHQYQETQYF.

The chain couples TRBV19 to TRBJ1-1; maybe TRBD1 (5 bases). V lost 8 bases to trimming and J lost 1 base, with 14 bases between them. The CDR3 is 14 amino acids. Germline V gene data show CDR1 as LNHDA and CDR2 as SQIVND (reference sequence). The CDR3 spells CASALMGPNTEAFF. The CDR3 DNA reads TGTGCCAGTGCCCTAATGGGACCGAACACTGAAGCTTTCTTT.

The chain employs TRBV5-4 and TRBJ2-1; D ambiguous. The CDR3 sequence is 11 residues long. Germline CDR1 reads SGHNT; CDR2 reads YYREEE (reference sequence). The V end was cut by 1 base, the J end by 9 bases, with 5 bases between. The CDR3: CASSLTGEQFF. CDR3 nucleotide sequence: TGTGCCAGCAGCTTGACGGGTGAGCAGTTCTTC.

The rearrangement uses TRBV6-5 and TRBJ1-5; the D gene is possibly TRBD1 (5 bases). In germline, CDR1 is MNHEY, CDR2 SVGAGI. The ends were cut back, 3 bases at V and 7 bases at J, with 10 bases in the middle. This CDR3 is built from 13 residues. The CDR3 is CASSYLEGQPQHF. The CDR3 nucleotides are TGTGCCAGCAGTTATTTGGAGGGGCAGCCCCAGCATTTT.

The CDR3 is CAWSRLGTGRAGELFF. As DNA, the CDR3 is TGTGCCTGGAGTCGTTTAGGGACAGGGAGGGCCGGGGAGCTGTTTTTT. The V and J genes are TRBV30 and TRBJ2-2; 9 bases are shared with TRBD1. The CDR3 spans 16 residues. V lost 2 bases, J lost 6 bases, and 10 bases stayed unmatched. Germline V gene data show CDR1 as GTSNPN and CDR2 as SVGIG (reference sequence).

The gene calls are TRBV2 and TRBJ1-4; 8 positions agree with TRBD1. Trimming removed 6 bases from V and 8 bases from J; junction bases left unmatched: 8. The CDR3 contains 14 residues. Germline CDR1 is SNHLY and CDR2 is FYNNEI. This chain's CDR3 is CASRADRVSEKLFF. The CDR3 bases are TGTGCCAGCAGGGCGGACAGGGTCTCGGAAAAACTGTTTTTT.

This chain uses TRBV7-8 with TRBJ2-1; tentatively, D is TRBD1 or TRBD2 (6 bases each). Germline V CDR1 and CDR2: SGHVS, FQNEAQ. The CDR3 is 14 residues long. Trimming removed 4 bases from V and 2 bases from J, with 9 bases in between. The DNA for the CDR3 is TGTGCCAGCAGCTGGGGGGCAACCTACAATGAGCAGTTCTTC. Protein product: CASSWGATYNEQFF.

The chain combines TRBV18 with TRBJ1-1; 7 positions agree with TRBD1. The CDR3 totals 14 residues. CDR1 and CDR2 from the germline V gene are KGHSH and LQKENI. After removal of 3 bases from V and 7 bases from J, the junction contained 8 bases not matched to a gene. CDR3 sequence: CASSPPTGRDEAFF. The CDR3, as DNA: TGTGCCAGCTCACCCCCGACAGGGAGGGATGAAGCTTTCTTT.

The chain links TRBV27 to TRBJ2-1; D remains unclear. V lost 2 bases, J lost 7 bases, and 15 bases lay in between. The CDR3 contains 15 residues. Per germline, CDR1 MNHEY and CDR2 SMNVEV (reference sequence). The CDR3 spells CASSLGQFSGNEQFF. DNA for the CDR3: TGTGCCAGCAGTTTAGGGCAGTTCTCTGGGAATGAGCAGTTCTTC.